Below, 3 T cell receptor beta chains from the same sample are listed, as sequenced in a study of chemoradiotherapy in HPV16-positive cancers (dated by TCRdb to 2021 to 2024). The library was generated by the immunoSEQ multiplex PCR assay. The source is immuneACCESS, and TCRdb retained only in-frame sequences with V and J called. Part of the clones is not carried over; for the studies checked, unresolved V genes explain less than half of this, and the remainder is unexplained. The sample has about 68,000 clones on record, about nine tenths of them singletons. 4.2% of the sample goes to the ten largest clones. This specimen was blood, taken from a patient who underwent chemoradiotherapy. The receptors originated from a human donor with HPV-associated anogenital cancer.

This chain uses TRBV2 with TRBJ2-1; a weak D match, TRBD2 (6 bases). CDR3 length: 16 amino acids. Germline loops: CDR1 SNHLY, CDR2 FYNNEI. Trimming took off 4 bases at V and 8 bases at J, with 21 bases between the two ends. The CDR3 sequence: CASSGGAGTISDEQFF. The CDR3 DNA is TGTGCCAGCAGTGGAGGGGCGGGGACCATCAGCGATGAGCAGTTCTTC.

The chain employs TRBV2 and TRBJ2-7; TRBD2 might be the D (6 bases). The CDR3 covers 15 residues. Per germline, CDR1 SNHLY and CDR2 FYNNEI. Trimming pared 6 bases from V and 0 bases from J, leaving 15 bases between. This CDR3 reads CASREGAILSYEQYF. The CDR3 DNA reads TGTGCCAGCAGGGAGGGTGCCATACTCTCCTACGAGCAGTACTTC.

This clone was observed a few times. This chain joins TRBV29-1 and TRBJ1-1, with D tentatively TRBD1 (5 bases). CDR3 length equals 13 residues. V was shortened by 6 bases and J by 0 bases, with 11 bases between the two germline ends. Germline lookup yields CDR1 SQVTM and CDR2 ANQGSEA. CDR3 bases: TGCAGCGTGGGGAGGGGACTGAACACTGAAGCTTTCTTT. Translated: CSVGRGLNTEAFF.